This entry is about one T cell receptor (beta chain). Its specificity is not known. CDR1 and CDR2 (germline): SGHAT, FQNNGV. Trimming pared 0 bases from V and 2 bases from J, leaving 16 bases between. This CDR3 spans 17 amino acids. At collection, donors were nominally healthy, but unrecorded immune exposures were probable. Amplification used 60 Vbeta primers and 13 Jbeta primers. The protocol was immunoSEQ multiplex PCR, while the TCRdb copy is restricted to in-frame clones and leaves out a portion. The sample has about 100,000 clones; around 75% are singletons. This sample is part of a study of cytomegalovirus exposure and HLA in healthy donors. Findings and limits, study-wide: The classifier reportedly diagnosed cytomegalovirus status with high specificity and sensitivity. Follow-up analysis seemed to connect common viral pathogens with several of the most significant clusters identified.

The clonotype originates from a man in his fifties or sixties in good health and CMV-seronegative. Source material: PBMCs. This rearrangement joins TRBV11-2 to TRBJ2-5; TRBD1 is a possible D gene (7 bases). CDR3: CASSLDPPAGGQETQYF. For the CDR3, the DNA is TGTGCCAGCAGCTTAGATCCCCCGGCAGGGGGGCAAGAGACCCAGTACTTC. Drawing the rest from reference TRBV11-2 and TRBJ2-5, the complete variable domain is EAGVAQSPRYKIIEKRQSVAFWCNPISGHATLYWYQQILGQGPKLLIQFQNNGVVDDSQLPKDRFSAERLKGVDSTLKIQPAKLEDSAVYLCASSLDPPAGGQETQYFGPGTRLLVL.